A single sample gave rise to the 14 T cell receptor beta chains below, sequenced in a study of T cell clonality in common variable immunodeficiency. Measured with immunoSEQ multiplex PCR; TCRdb has only the in-frame clones, and not every one. The table lists around 52,000 clones, with no singletons. The sequenced sample consisted of peripheral blood mononuclear cells. The receptors were gathered from a person aged 18 to 75 in good health.

There are many counts of this clone. The read terminates 3 residues ahead of where the CDR3 ends, so the germline J gene completes it. V is TRBV27 and J is TRBJ1-1; D may be TRBD1 (6 bases). The CDR3 runs to 14 residues. Germline CDR1 and CDR2: MNHEY and SMNVEV (reference sequence). V was shortened by 2 bases and J by 1 base, with 8 bases between the two germline ends. CDR3 sequence reads: CASSLQGTNTEAFF. Partial CDR3 DNA: TGTGCCAGCAGTTTACAGGGGACGAACACTGAA.

Many counts were recorded for this clone. The CDR3 is cut off 3 residues early in the read; its end comes from the germline J gene. The chain has TRBV6-2 or TRBV6-3 and TRBJ2-5; 9 nucleotides line up with TRBD1. V trimming: 6 bases; J trimming: 5 bases; junction bases outside the gene matches: 7. This CDR3 comprises 14 residues. Germline CDR1 is MNHEY and CDR2 is SVGEGT. The CDR3 is CASSRQGDWETQYF. The sequenced part of the CDR3 DNA is TGTGCCAGCAGCCGACAGGGGGATTGGGAGACC.

This clone was found many times. Coverage ceases 3 residues before the CDR3 finishes, and the germline J gene fills in the end. This sequence joins TRBV28 and TRBJ2-3, with 13 bases identical to TRBD2. This CDR3 is built from 16 residues. Per germline, CDR1 MDHEN and CDR2 SYDVKM. V was clipped by 5 bases and J by 5 bases; unmatched bases: 7. Incomplete CDR3 DNA: TGTGCCAGCAGTCCGCGGACTAGCGGGAGTCTAGATACG. It is translated as CASSPRTSGSLDT. The entire CDR3 protein is CASSPRTSGSLDTQYF.

This clone appeared many times. The CDR3 goes on 3 residues after the read ends, and that part is filled in from the germline J gene. The chain carries TRBV28 and TRBJ2-7, with 7 bases matching TRBD2. This CDR3 spans 12 amino acids. J gave up 6 bases and V 6 bases, and 5 bases lay outside the gene matches. Germline CDR1 reads MDHEN; CDR2 reads SYDVKM. CDR3: CASRKSGIEQYF. The sequenced part of the CDR3 DNA is TGTGCCAGCAGAAAAAGCGGGATCGAG.

To note about this clone: The read finishes 3 residues shy of the CDR3 end, and the germline J gene is used to complete it. The chain links TRBV2 to TRBJ1-5; TRBD1 might be the D (5 bases). The CDR3 sequence is 14 residues long. V lost 8 bases to trimming and J lost 9 bases, with 20 bases between them. CDR1 and CDR2 (germline): SNHLY, FYNNEI. The CDR3 reads CASAAGLRSVPQHF. The part of the CDR3 DNA that was read is TGTGCCAGCGCGGCGGGACTCCGTTCAGTGCCC.

This clone was detected many times. The CDR3 end lies 3 residues beyond the end of the read and is filled in from the germline J gene. The chain employs TRBV20-1 and TRBJ2-1; 8 bases are shared with TRBD2. Germline V gene sequence: CDR1 DFQATT, CDR2 SNEGSKA (reference sequence). CDR3 size: 13 residues. After removal of 3 bases from V and 5 bases from J, the junction contained 3 bases not matched to a gene. The sequenced CDR3 bases are TGCAGTGCTAGGGTAGCGGGAAACAATGAG. As protein: CSARVAGNNE. The complete CDR3 protein is CSARVAGNNEQFF.

This clone was seen at least ten times. The CDR3 end is not reached by the read, which stops 3 residues before it; the germline J gene fills it in. The chain carries TRBV19 and TRBJ2-6; 12 nucleotides agree with TRBD1. Germline loops: CDR1 LNHDA, CDR2 SQIVND (reference sequence). With V trimmed by 4 bases and J by 2 bases, 18 bases remained unmatched. The CDR3 extends over 22 amino acids. The part of the CDR3 DNA that was read is TGTGCCAGTAGTAAAATGGAGGGGGGGGACAGGGGGCTTTGGGCTGGGGCCAACGTC. Translation: CASSKMEGGDRGLWAGANV. The CDR3, in full, reads CASSKMEGGDRGLWAGANVLTF.

This clone has at least ten counts. The read ends 3 residues shy of where the CDR3 ends; the end is completed using the germline J gene. The chain combines TRBV20-1 with TRBJ2-1, with 7 bases identical to TRBD2. The CDR3 has 17 residues. Germline lookup yields CDR1 DFQATT and CDR2 SNEGSKA (reference sequence). V lost 5 bases and J lost 9; bases outside the gene matches: 22. CDR3 bases read: TGCAGTGCTTTCCTACCCCGTGGGGCTAGCGGCCAGGGTGAG. Amino acids: CSAFLPRGASGQGE. The CDR3, in full, reads CSAFLPRGASGQGEQFF.

The sample holds many counts of this clone. The CDR3 end falls 3 residues outside the read, so it is completed with the germline J gene. The rearrangement joins TRBV23-1 to TRBJ2-6, with TRBD1 identical over 7 bases. TRBV23-1 is an ORF, and what it does is uncertain. With V trimmed by 0 bases and J by 4 bases, 12 bases remained unmatched. The CDR3 covers 19 residues. The CDR3 is CASSQSPGADRAGANVLTF. The part of the CDR3 DNA that was read is TGCGCCAGCAGTCAATCTCCCGGGGCTGACAGGGCCGGGGCCAACGTC.

The sample holds many counts of this clone. The CDR3 extends 3 residues past the end of the read, so its final part is completed from the germline J gene. V usage is TRBV7-2 and J usage is TRBJ1-2; 7 bases line up with TRBD1. The length of the CDR3 is 15 residues. Germline-derived CDR1 and CDR2 are SGHTA and FQGNSA. The ends lost 6 bases at V and 3 bases at J; junction bases unmatched: 10. The CDR3 bases that were read are TGTGCCAGCAGACCTACAGGGGTGAGGCACTATGGC. Residues: CASRPTGVRHYG. The full-length CDR3 reads as CASRPTGVRHYGYTF.

This clone was observed many times. The read terminates 3 residues before the CDR3 end, so the remaining end is supplied by the germline J gene. The chain carries TRBV19 and TRBJ2-3; a possible D gene is TRBD2 (6 bases). The germline gives CDR1 LNHDA, CDR2 SQIVND (reference sequence). The CDR3 consists of 14 residues. The V gene lost 7 bases and the J gene lost 5 bases, with 16 bases spanning the gap. The CDR3 bases that were read are TGTGCCAGTAACCGGGATGGGGGGAGAGATACG. Its translation is CASNRDGGRDT. The complete CDR3 sequence is CASNRDGGRDTQYF. The variable domain in full, completed from reference TRBV19 and TRBJ2-3, reads DGGITQSPKYLFRKEGQNVTLSCEQNLNHDAMYWYRQDPGQGLRLIYYSQIVNDFQKGDIAEGYSVSREKKESFPLTVTSAQKNPTAFYLCASNRDGGRDTQYFGPGTRLTVL.

There are many counts of this clone. The read stops 3 residues short of the end of the CDR3; the missing end is completed from the germline J gene. The chain is built from TRBV7-9 and TRBJ2-3, with D possibly matching TRBD2 (5 bases). CDR3 length: 15 residues. The V end was cut by 5 bases, the J end by 2 bases, with 14 bases between. The germline CDR1 and CDR2 sequences are SEHNR and FQNEAQ (reference sequence). The CDR3 bases that were read are TGTGCCAGCAGCGGGTTTACCGGACTCACAGATACG. This translates into CASSGFTGLTDT. The entire CDR3 protein reads CASSGFTGLTDTQYF.

This clone was found a few times. The CDR3 end falls 3 residues outside the read, so it is completed with the germline J gene. This rearrangement joins TRBV5-1 to TRBJ2-4; 7 nucleotides match TRBD2. The CDR3 spans 15 residues. J lost 6 bases, V lost 0 bases, and 6 bases had no gene match. Germline V lookup: CDR1 SGHRS, CDR2 YFSETQ. Incomplete CDR3 DNA: TGCGCCAGCAGCTTGGGAAGCGGGGAGGGAAACATT. It yields the protein CASSLGSGEGNI. The CDR3, in full, reads CASSLGSGEGNIQYF.

Many counts were recorded for this clone. Read coverage stops 3 residues before the CDR3 terminus; the germline J gene supplies the remainder. V gene TRBV30 combines with J gene TRBJ2-7; 7 nucleotides agree with TRBD1. V trimming: 2 bases; J trimming: 4 bases; junction bases outside the gene matches: 11. CDR1 and CDR2 from the germline V gene are GTSNPN and SVGIG (reference sequence). The CDR3 extends over 15 amino acids. CDR3 amino acids: CAWSSLGTVAYEQYF. The part of the CDR3 DNA that was read is TGTGCCTGGAGTTCTCTCGGGACAGTAGCTTACGAG. The full variable domain, in which reference TRBV30 and TRBJ2-7 provide the parts outside the CDR3, is SQTIHQWPATLVQPVGSPLSLECTVEGTSNPNLYWYRQAAGRGLQLLFYSVGIGQISSEVPQNLSASRPQDRQFILSSKKLLLSDSGFYLCAWSSLGTVAYEQYFGPGTRLTVT.